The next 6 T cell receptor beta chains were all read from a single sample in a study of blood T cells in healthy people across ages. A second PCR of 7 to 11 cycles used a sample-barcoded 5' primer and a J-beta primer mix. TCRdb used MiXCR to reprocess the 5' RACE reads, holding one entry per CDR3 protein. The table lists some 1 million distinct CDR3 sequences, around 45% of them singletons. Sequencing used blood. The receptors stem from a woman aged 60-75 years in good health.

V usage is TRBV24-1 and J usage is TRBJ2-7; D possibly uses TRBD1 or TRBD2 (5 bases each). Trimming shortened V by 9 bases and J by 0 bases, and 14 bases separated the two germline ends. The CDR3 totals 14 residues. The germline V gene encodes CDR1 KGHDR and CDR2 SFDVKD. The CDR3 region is CATQGGSGSYEQYF. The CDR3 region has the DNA TGTGCCACCCAGGGCGGGTCCGGCTCCTACGAGCAGTACTTC.

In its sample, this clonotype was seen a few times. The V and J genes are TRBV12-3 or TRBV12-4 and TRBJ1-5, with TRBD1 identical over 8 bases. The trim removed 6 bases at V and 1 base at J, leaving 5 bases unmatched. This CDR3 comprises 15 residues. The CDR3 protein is CASSTGGISNQPQHF. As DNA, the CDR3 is TGTGCCAGCAGCACAGGGGGGATAAGCAATCAGCCCCAGCATTTT.

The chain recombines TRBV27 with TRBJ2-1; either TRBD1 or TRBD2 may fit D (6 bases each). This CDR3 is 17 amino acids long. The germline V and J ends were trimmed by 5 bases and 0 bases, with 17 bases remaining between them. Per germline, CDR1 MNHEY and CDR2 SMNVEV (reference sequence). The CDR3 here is CASSPWGRGSSYNEQFF. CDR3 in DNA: TGTGCCAGCAGTCCCTGGGGGCGGGGTAGCTCCTACAATGAGCAGTTCTTC.

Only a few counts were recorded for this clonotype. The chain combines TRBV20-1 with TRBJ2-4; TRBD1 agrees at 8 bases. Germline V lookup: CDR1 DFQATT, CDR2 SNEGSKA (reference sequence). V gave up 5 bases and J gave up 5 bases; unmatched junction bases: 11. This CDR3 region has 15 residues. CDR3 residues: CSAVKLGQVENIQYF. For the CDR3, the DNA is TGCAGTGCTGTAAAACTGGGACAGGTGGAAAACATTCAGTACTTC.

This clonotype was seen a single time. The DNA for the CDR3 is TGCGCCAGCAGCCAAGGGAGGGGGTTAGGGGATGAGCAGTACTTC. Its translation: CASSQGRGLGDEQYF. V and J are TRBV4-1 and TRBJ2-7, with D perhaps assigned TRBD1 or TRBD2 (6 bases each). V dropped 1 base and J dropped 7 bases, with 17 bases sitting between them. The CDR3 is 15 amino acids. Germline values: CDR1 MGHRA, CDR2 YSYEKL.

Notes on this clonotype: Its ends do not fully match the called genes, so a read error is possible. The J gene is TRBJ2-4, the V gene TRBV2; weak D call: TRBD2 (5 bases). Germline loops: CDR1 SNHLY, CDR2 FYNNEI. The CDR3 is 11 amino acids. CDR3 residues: CAGSTPGEQYF. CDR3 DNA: TGTGCCGGCAGTACCCCCGGGGAGCAGTACTTC.